The 8 T cell receptor beta chains below come from one sample, sequenced in a study of blood T cell repertoires in COVID-19. Profiled with immunoSEQ multiplex PCR; TCRdb holds only in-frame clones, not every one. This table has 150,000 or so clones, 90% to 95% appearing once. Material: peripheral blood. These receptors were collected from an older woman with COVID-19, enrolled during active disease.

The chain employs TRBV19 and TRBJ1-3, with D maybe TRBD1 (5 bases). CDR1 is LNHDA and CDR2 is SQIVND in the germline V gene (reference sequence). Trimming took 4 bases from V and 0 from J, leaving 10 bases between them. The CDR3 runs 15 residues. CDR3 sequence (DNA): TGTGCCAGTAGTACCGGAGGGGTCTCTGGAAACACCATATATTTT. As protein: CASSTGGVSGNTIYF.

The rearrangement joins TRBV25-1 to TRBJ1-2, with unresolved D. Germline CDR1 MGHDK, CDR2 SYGVNS. Trimming shortened V by 6 bases and J by 7 bases, and 15 bases separated the two germline ends. The CDR3 sequence is 13 residues long. The CDR3 loop reads CASSWGGQSGYTF. As DNA, the CDR3 is TGTGCCAGCAGCTGGGGAGGGCAGTCTGGCTACACCTTC.

The V gene is TRBV23-1, the J gene TRBJ2-7; D possibly corresponds to TRBD2 (6 bases). TRBV23-1 is labeled an ORF, and its function is uncertain. CDR3 size: 17 residues. Trimming removed 11 bases at V and 4 bases at J, with 30 bases between. The CDR3 here is CARKRNLLTGRIYEQYF. In DNA, the CDR3 is TGCGCCCGCAAAAGGAACCTTTTAACGGGGAGGATTTACGAGCAGTACTTC.

The V call is TRBV7-9, the J call TRBJ1-3; 7 nucleotides align to TRBD1. The germline CDR1 and CDR2 sequences are SEHNR and FQNEAQ (reference sequence). Trimming at V came to 6 bases and at J to 0 bases, leaving 8 bases not matched to a gene. This CDR3 comprises 16 residues. The CDR3 is CASSSAGGSSGNTIYF. Written as DNA, the CDR3 is TGTGCCAGCAGTTCAGCAGGGGGAAGCTCTGGAAACACCATATATTTT.

The chain combines TRBV5-1 with TRBJ1-2; 8 bases fit TRBD1. Per germline, CDR1 SGHRS and CDR2 YFSETQ. The CDR3 is 14 residues long. V gave up 1 base and J gave up 4 bases; unmatched junction bases: 3. The CDR3 region is CASSLWGTGYGYTF. Written as DNA, the CDR3 is TGCGCCAGCAGCTTGTGGGGGACAGGCTATGGCTACACCTTC.

The chain couples TRBV5-6 to TRBJ2-3; D remains unclear. Germline V gene lookup returns CDR1 SGHDT and CDR2 YYEEEE. The ends were cut back, 2 bases at V and 2 bases at J, with 12 bases in the middle. The CDR3 has 15 residues. In nucleotides, the CDR3 is TGTGCCAGCAGCTTTCGCCGTAACAACACAGATACGCAGTATTTT. This gives the protein CASSFRRNNTDTQYF.

The V call is TRBV29-1, the J call TRBJ1-2; D gene uncertain. CDR1 SQVTM and CDR2 ANQGSEA come from the germline V gene. V lost 3 bases and J lost 4, with 12 bases in between. CDR3 length: 13 amino acids. This CDR3 reads CSVDIGGSYGYTF. The CDR3 DNA reads as TGCAGCGTTGACATCGGCGGGTCCTATGGCTACACCTTC.

This clone was counted a few times. The rearrangement links TRBV27 to TRBJ2-1; perhaps TRBD2 as D (6 bases). CDR3 length: 15 residues. Germline values: CDR1 MNHEY, CDR2 SMNVEV (reference sequence). Trimming took 6 bases from V and 7 from J, leaving 19 bases between them. In nucleotides, the CDR3 is TGTGCCAGCAGCCCGGCGGGGCTGGCGCGAAATGAGCAGTTCTTC. Translated, it gives CASSPAGLARNEQFF.